This T cell receptor beta chain was captured in a study of blood T cells in healthy people across ages. Regarding the study as a whole: No conclusive comparison of naive versus antigen-experienced cells was possible with unsorted PBMCs.

The second PCR ran roughly 6 to 11 cycles with a sample-barcoded 5' primer and J-beta primers. A template-switch adaptor that had 12 random nucleotides put a tag on each cDNA molecule. TCRdb redid the calling of the 5' RACE reads with MiXCR, one entry per CDR3 protein. In the table there are around 800,000 distinct CDR3 sequences, around 24% of which are singletons. As to this clonotype: Its antigen is not identified.

These sequences were also reported in another study, on T cells of mothers and their children. That study adds: Among related mother-child pairs, overlap was slightly higher than in unrelated pairs, though not significantly.

The sample was blood. This clonotype originated in a boy under 18 in good health.

CDR3 protein: CATARQGASDTQYF. The CDR3 DNA reads as TGTGCCACCGCGAGACAGGGGGCCTCAGATACGCAGTATTTT. The rearrangement uses TRBV12-3 or TRBV12-4 and TRBJ2-3, with 10 nucleotides matching TRBD1. J gave up 4 bases and V 10 bases, and 8 bases lay outside the gene matches. This CDR3 spans 14 amino acids.